This T cell receptor beta chain comes out of a study of HIV-infected patients and healthy controls. No cell fractionation was done, so the repertoire covers all unsorted peripheral blood T cells. Overall study findings and caveats: No HLA typing of donors was done in this study. The seeming recovery of the Gini index after therapy in HIV-infected patients vanished in size-matched data.

cDNA was made from approximately 0.55 ug RNA using alpha and beta constant primers. Separate chain-specific third strand synthesis with multiplexing indices produced the alpha and beta libraries. One primer pair amplified all rearrangements per chain; each cDNA got molecular barcodes. Second strand synthesis was primed from the SP2 site. TCRdb ran MiXCR on the 5' RACE reads and lists one entry per CDR3 protein. The sample consists of around 13,000 distinct CDR3 sequences, roughly 9.9% of them appearing once. Trimming cost V 1 base and J 4 bases, with 11 bases left between them. CDR1 is SGHNT, CDR2 YENEEA, per germline. The CDR3 has 15 residues. This clonotype was seen many times. The antigen is unknown.

Specimen: blood. The V call is TRBV11-3, the J call TRBJ2-1; no clear D. This TCR derives from an adult in good health. The CDR3: CASSLGPGLYNEQFF. Written as DNA, the CDR3 is TGTGCCAGCAGCTTAGGCCCGGGCTTGTACAATGAGCAGTTCTTC.